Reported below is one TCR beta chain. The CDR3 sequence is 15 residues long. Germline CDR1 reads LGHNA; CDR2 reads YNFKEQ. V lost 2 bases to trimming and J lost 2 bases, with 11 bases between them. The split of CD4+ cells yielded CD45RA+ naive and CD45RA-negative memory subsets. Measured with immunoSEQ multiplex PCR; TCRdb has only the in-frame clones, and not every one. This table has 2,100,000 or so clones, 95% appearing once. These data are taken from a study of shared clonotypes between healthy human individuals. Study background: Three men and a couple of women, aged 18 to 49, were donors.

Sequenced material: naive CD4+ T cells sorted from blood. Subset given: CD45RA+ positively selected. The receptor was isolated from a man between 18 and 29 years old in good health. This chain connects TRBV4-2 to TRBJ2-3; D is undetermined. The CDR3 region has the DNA TGTGCCAGCAGCCAAAACCTCGGGCCCACAGATACGCAGTATTTT. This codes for CASSQNLGPTDTQYF.